Listed below are T cell receptor beta chains from one sample, sequenced in a study of blood T cell repertoires in COVID-19. Clones were read by immunoSEQ multiplex PCR, and TCRdb kept only the in-frame ones, dropping some. This table holds about 140,000 clones, 65% to 90% found once. Material: peripheral blood. These TCRs come from a man in his forties or fifties with acute or convalescent COVID-19. The CDR3 runs from the conserved cysteine through the conserved F or W. D genes are given only for firm matches. Clone sizes are given selectively: once, few, many, or a class where the clone is expanded.

CDR3 protein | CDR3 DNA | V gene | clone size | J gene | D gene
CASSGGDYGYTF | TGTGCCAGCTCAGGGGGCGACTATGGCTACACCTTC | TRBV6-6 | . | TRBJ1-2 | TRBD1
CASSQDWTEREQFF | TGTGCCAGCAGCCAAGATTGGACAGAGAGAGAGCAGTTCTTC | TRBV14 | . | TRBJ2-1 | .
CAWSWSLGGPQHF | TGTGCCTGGAGTTGGTCCTTGGGGGGGCCCCAGCATTTT | TRBV30 | . | TRBJ1-5 | .
CASSGLAGRTDTQYF | TGTGCCAGCAGCGGACTAGCGGGGCGCACAGATACGCAGTATTTT | TRBV7-6 | . | TRBJ2-3 | TRBD2
CASSRTSGDNYEQYF | TGTGCCAGCAGCCGAACTAGCGGAGACAATTACGAGCAGTACTTC | TRBV11-3 | . | TRBJ2-7 | TRBD2
CASSLGVIEGYEQYF | TGCGCCAGCAGCTTGGGGGTCATCGAGGGTTACGAGCAGTACTTC | TRBV5-1 | . | TRBJ2-7 | .
CASSLDSDRGRVNYGYTF | TGCGCCAGCAGCTTGGACTCCGACAGGGGGCGGGTGAACTATGGCTACACCTTC | TRBV5-1 | once | TRBJ1-2 | TRBD1
CASSPQGYRVYNEQFF | TGTGCCAGCAGCCCCCAGGGGTACAGGGTCTACAATGAGCAGTTCTTC | TRBV9 | . | TRBJ2-1 | .
CASSFGTGDEKLFF | TGTGCCAGCAGCTTCGGGACAGGGGATGAAAAACTGTTTTTT | TRBV11-2 | . | TRBJ1-4 | TRBD1
CAWSRTVGNIQYF | TGTGCCTGGAGTAGGACAGTCGGAAACATTCAGTACTTC | TRBV30 | . | TRBJ2-4 | .
CASSVGQGPEQYF | TGTGCCAGCAGCGTAGGACAGGGCCCCGAGCAGTACTTC | TRBV5-5 | . | TRBJ2-7 | TRBD1
CASSTGTGAGELFF | TGCGCCAGCAGCACCGGGACAGGGGCCGGGGAGCTGTTTTTT | TRBV10-1 | . | TRBJ2-2 | TRBD1
CASSQLGGRGDYGYTF | TGTGCCAGTAGTCAGCTCGGGGGGCGCGGGGACTATGGCTACACCTTC | TRBV19 | few | TRBJ1-2 | .
CASSFGETQYF | TGTGCCAGCAGTTTCGGAGAGACCCAGTACTTC | TRBV12-3/TRBV12-4 | . | TRBJ2-5 | .
CASSPRGKAQYF | TGTGCCAGCAGTCCGAGGGGGAAGGCCCAGTACTTC | TRBV27 | . | TRBJ2-5 | .
CASSPSRTSWVDDEQFF | TGTGCCAGCAGCCCCTCCCGGACTAGCTGGGTGGATGATGAGCAGTTCTTC | TRBV25-1 | . | TRBJ2-1 | TRBD2
CASSQDGGLNQPQHF | TGCGCCAGCAGCCAAGATGGAGGGCTCAATCAGCCCCAGCATTTT | TRBV4-1 | . | TRBJ1-5 | .
CASSISSGTGGNTIYF | TGTGCCAGTAGTATTTCCTCCGGGACAGGGGGAAACACCATATATTTT | TRBV19 | . | TRBJ1-3 | TRBD1
CASRGGGPQPQHF | TGTGCCAGCCGAGGGGGGGGGCCGCAGCCCCAGCATTTT | TRBV6-5 | once | TRBJ1-5 | .
CASSLRGDESTIYF | TGTGCCAGCAGCTTAAGGGGTGACGAAAGCACCATATATTTT | TRBV13 | . | TRBJ1-3 | .
CATSRSRDRAGRNEQYF | TGTGCCACCAGCAGAAGCCGGGACAGGGCGGGTAGAAACGAGCAGTACTTC | TRBV15 | . | TRBJ2-7 | TRBD1
CASSLGGGVQETQYF | TGTGCCAGCAGCTTAGGTGGAGGAGTGCAAGAGACCCAGTACTTC | TRBV13 | . | TRBJ2-5 | .
CASSYWTGLNSPLHF | TGTGCCAGCAGTTATTGGACAGGCCTTAATTCACCCCTCCACTTT | TRBV6-2/TRBV6-3 | . | TRBJ1-6 | TRBD1
CASSTAGQGNTEAFF | TGTGCCAGCTCCACCGCGGGACAGGGGAACACTGAAGCTTTCTTT | TRBV18 | . | TRBJ1-1 | TRBD1
CASSIGTMGEQYF | TGTGCCAGCAGCATCGGGACTATGGGCGAGCAGTACTTC | TRBV7-2 | . | TRBJ2-7 | TRBD2
CATSRAWTSGQETQYF | TGTGCCACCAGCAGAGCCTGGACTAGCGGCCAAGAGACCCAGTACTTC | TRBV15 | . | TRBJ2-5 | TRBD2
CASSLKTGRHEQYF | TGTGCCAGCAGCTTAAAGACAGGGAGGCACGAGCAGTACTTC | TRBV7-9 | few | TRBJ2-7 | .
CASSVGEGYEQYF | TGTGCCAGCAGTGTGGGAGAGGGCTACGAGCAGTACTTC | TRBV6-4 | . | TRBJ2-7 | .
CASSKRTGGNYGYTF | TGTGCCAGTAGTAAACGGACAGGGGGAAACTATGGCTACACCTTC | TRBV19 | . | TRBJ1-2 | TRBD1
CASSQEETGEQDTQYF | TGCGCCAGCAGCCAAGAAGAGACAGGGGAGCAAGATACGCAGTATTTT | TRBV4-1 | . | TRBJ2-3 | TRBD1
CASSSDFGHAATGYF | TGTGCCAGCAGTTCTGACTTCGGTCACGCCGCAACGGGGTATTTT | TRBV6-5 | . | TRBJ2-3 | .
CASSQGWNEKLFF | TGTGCCAGCAGCCAGGGCTGGAATGAAAAACTGTTTTTT | TRBV12-3/TRBV12-4 | . | TRBJ1-4 | .
CASRALGQASTYEQYF | TGTGCCAGCAGGGCCTTGGGACAGGCAAGCACCTACGAGCAGTACTTC | TRBV2 | once | TRBJ2-7 | TRBD1
CASSQRTEINTIYF | TGCGCCAGCAGCCAACGAACCGAGATAAACACCATATATTTT | TRBV4-1 | . | TRBJ1-3 | .